This passage covers 15 T cell receptor beta chains from one sample sequenced in a study of cytomegalovirus exposure and HLA in healthy donors. With 60 Vbeta and 13 Jbeta primers, the PCR was carried out. The data were produced by immunoSEQ multiplex PCR, yet TCRdb's version contains in-frame clones alone and is incomplete. The sample carries 150,000 to 200,000 clones, approximately 73% recorded once. Material for sequencing was PBMCs. The receptors come from a man aged 30 to 39 in good health and CMV-seropositive.

This chain joins TRBV5-5 and TRBJ2-2, with D possibly being TRBD2 (6 bases). CDR1 is SGHKS and CDR2 is YYEKEE in the germline V gene (reference sequence). The CDR3 spans 16 residues. The V gene lost 4 bases and the J gene lost 4 bases, with 17 bases spanning the gap. CDR3 region: CASSPAPGEATGELFF. CDR3 coding DNA: TGTGCCAGCAGCCCCGCCCCGGGGGAGGCCACCGGGGAGCTGTTTTTT. The full variable domain, its missing parts supplied by reference TRBV5-5 and TRBJ2-2, is DAGVTQSPTHLIKTRGQQVTLRCSPISGHKSVSWYQQVLGQGPQFIFQYYEKEERGRGNFPDRFSARQFPNYSSELNVNALLLGDSALYLCASSPAPGEATGELFFGEGSRLTVL.

J is TRBJ2-7 and V is TRBV6-5, with a possible D match to TRBD2 (5 bases). Per germline, CDR1 MNHEY and CDR2 SVGAGI. With 0 bases removed from V and 2 bases from J, the gap between germline ends came to 11 bases. The CDR3 runs 15 residues. In DNA form, the CDR3 reads TGTGCCAGCAGTTACTCGAGCGGCACGACCTACGAGCAGTACTTC. Its protein product is CASSYSSGTTYEQYF.

The rearrangement uses TRBV10-3 and TRBJ2-1; D is possibly TRBD1 (6 bases). Germline lookup yields CDR1 ENHRY and CDR2 SYGVKD. Deletions cut 7 bases from V and 0 bases from J, with 10 bases between. The CDR3 has 14 residues. CDR3 sequence: CAINKDSSYNEQFF. CDR3 nucleotide sequence: TGTGCCATCAATAAGGACAGCTCCTACAATGAGCAGTTCTTC.

J is TRBJ2-7 and V is TRBV11-1, with 9 positions matching TRBD2. The trim removed 8 bases at V and 6 bases at J, leaving 14 bases unmatched. The germline V gene has CDR1 SGHAT and CDR2 FQDESV (reference sequence). This CDR3 spans 15 amino acids. The CDR3 region has the DNA TGTGCCAGCCGGTTCGGTAGCGGGAGTGTCGGCGAGCAGTACTTC. Protein sequence: CASRFGSGSVGEQYF.

The chain links TRBV9 to TRBJ2-5; 7 nucleotides agree with TRBD2. Germline V gene sequence: CDR1 SGDLS, CDR2 YYNGEE. The CDR3 loop spans 17 amino acids. The V segment lost 0 bases and the J segment 1 base; nucleotides outside the gene matches: 9. CDR3: CASSVALYTGGQETQYF. CDR3 nucleotide sequence: TGTGCCAGCAGCGTAGCTCTTTATACGGGGGGCCAAGAGACCCAGTACTTC.

V gene TRBV2 combines with J gene TRBJ2-5; possible D gene TRBD2, 5 bases. The germline V and J ends were trimmed by 4 bases and 5 bases, with 8 bases remaining between them. The CDR3 is made up of 12 amino acids. Germline CDR1 reads SNHLY; CDR2 reads FYNNEI. The CDR3 coding sequence is TGTGCCAGCAGTGGACTACGGGAGACCCAGTACTTC. This gives the protein CASSGLRETQYF.

The V gene is TRBV5-1, the J gene TRBJ2-2; D is ambiguous. V lost 4 bases, J lost 5 bases, and 3 bases lay in between. The CDR3 runs 11 residues. Germline CDR1 is SGHRS and CDR2 is YFSETQ. As DNA, the CDR3 is TGCGCCAGCAGCACAACCGGGGAGCTGTTTTTT. This translates into CASSTTGELFF.

This sequence joins TRBV7-6 and TRBJ2-7; 10 bases agree with TRBD1. In germline, CDR1 is SGHVS, CDR2 FNYEAQ. The CDR3 spans 15 residues. Germline trimming cut 5 bases from V and 5 bases from J; bases unmatched to any gene: 9. The CDR3 nucleotides are TGTGCCAGCAGCCCCGGACAGGGGGAGGCCCACGAGCAGTACTTC. Encoded protein: CASSPGQGEAHEQYF.

This sequence joins TRBV7-2 and TRBJ2-7, with TRBD2 matching over 7 bases. Germline trimming cut 1 base from V and 0 bases from J; bases unmatched to any gene: 0. The CDR3 totals 14 residues. CDR1 is SGHTA and CDR2 is FQGNSA in the germline V gene. CDR3 bases: TGTGCCAGCAGCTTAGGGGAGGGCTCCTACGAGCAGTACTTC. Translating gives CASSLGEGSYEQYF.

The count of this clone is one. The J gene is TRBJ1-2, the V gene TRBV23-1, with D perhaps TRBD1 (6 bases). TRBV23-1 has ORF status, its function being uncertain. The CDR3 spans 17 residues. The ends were cut back, 4 bases at V and 3 bases at J, with 21 bases in the middle. The CDR3 spells CASSPRSQDSPDYGYTF. CDR3 sequence (DNA): TGCGCCAGCAGTCCACGGTCCCAGGACAGTCCGGACTATGGCTACACCTTC.

The count of this clone is one. The chain carries TRBV10-3 and TRBJ1-3; D remains unclear. V was shortened by 4 bases and J by 1 base, with 11 bases between the two germline ends. Germline CDR1 ENHRY, CDR2 SYGVKD. There are 15 residues in the CDR3. In nucleotides, the CDR3 is TGTGCCATCAGTGTTGACTCGGGATCTGGAAACACCATATATTTT. Amino acid sequence: CAISVDSGSGNTIYF.

This clone was counted only a few times. The V and J genes are TRBV10-1 and TRBJ2-7, with D possibly matching TRBD2 (5 bases). Germline V gene data show CDR1 as WNHNN and CDR2 as SYGVQD (reference sequence). The germline V and J ends were trimmed by 8 bases and 7 bases, with 18 bases remaining between them. CDR3 size: 13 residues. The CDR3 spells CASGRPGTGEQYF. CDR3 DNA: TGCGCCAGCGGTAGACCTGGTACGGGGGAGCAGTACTTC.

V gene TRBV11-3 combines with J gene TRBJ2-1; 10 nucleotides match TRBD2. This CDR3 contains 18 residues. J lost 1 base, V lost 5 bases, and 11 bases had no gene match. From germline, CDR1 is SGHNT and CDR2 YENEEA. The CDR3 loop is CASSTTWTSGRSYNEQFF. The DNA of the CDR3 is TGTGCCAGCAGCACCACCTGGACTAGCGGCCGTTCCTACAATGAGCAGTTCTTC. The whole variable domain, filled in from reference TRBV11-3 and TRBJ2-1, reads EAGVVQSPRYKIIEKKQPVAFWCNPISGHNTLYWYLQNLGQGPELLIRYENEEAVDDSQLPKDRFSAERLKGVDSTLKIQPAELGDSAVYLCASSTTWTSGRSYNEQFFGPGTRLTVL.

Here the CDR3 DNA reads TGTGCCAGCAGTTCCGACAGCCTGTACACTGAAGCTTTCTTT. It codes for CASSSDSLYTEAFF. V is TRBV6-1 and J is TRBJ1-1; the D gene is possibly TRBD1 (5 bases). The CDR3 is 14 residues long. In germline, CDR1 is MNHNS, CDR2 SASEGT. V was trimmed by 5 bases and J by 3 bases, leaving 13 bases between them.

This clone occurred once. CDR3: CASSSLAGGQSLSYNEQFF. The DNA of the CDR3 is TGTGCCAGCAGCTCCCTAGCGGGAGGGCAATCGTTATCCTACAATGAGCAGTTCTTC. The chain couples TRBV11-3 to TRBJ2-1; 12 nucleotides agree with TRBD2. The germline gives CDR1 SGHNT, CDR2 YENEEA. The ends lost 4 bases at V and 1 base at J; junction bases unmatched: 11. CDR3 length equals 19 residues.